The TCR beta chain under discussion was sequenced for a study of CXCR4 blockade with PD-1 therapy in pancreatic cancer. Whole-study results and caveats: Sequencing covered TCRbeta chains only, not alpha chains. Convergent selection by common tumor antigens was suggested by nucleotide rearrangement counts.

Unmatched junction bases numbered 5, after V lost 5 bases and J lost 6 bases. CDR1 and CDR2 (germline): SGHNT, YENEEA. The CDR3 runs to 14 residues. Sample share makes this clone medium-sized. Its specificity is unknown. Here immunoSEQ multiplex PCR was the method, and the copy in TCRdb shows in-frame clones only, minus some. This table holds thousands of clones, 45% to 60% found once. The sample consisted of tumor tissue. The chain joins TRBV11-3 to TRBJ2-2, with 8 bases aligning to TRBD2. This clonotype was obtained from a human donor with pancreatic ductal adenocarcinoma. CDR3 sequence (DNA): TGTGCCAGCAGCCCGGGACTAGGGGCCGGGGAGCTGTTTTTT. It translates to CASSPGLGAGELFF.